The 7 T cell receptor beta chains reported below all come from one sample, sequenced in a study of CXCR3-negative and CXCR3-positive naive CD8 T cells. UMI-labeled TRB cDNA libraries were prepared by 5' RACE. TCRdb re-analyzed the 5' RACE reads; it lists each CDR3 protein once, without DNA. This repertoire includes fewer than 55,000 distinct CDR3 sequences. The specimen sequenced was naive CXCR3- CD8+ T cells from blood. Subset defined: CD45RO-CCR7+CD27+CD95- naive CD8+ T cells lacking CXCR3 (TNR3-). These receptors were taken from a human donor in good health. Some clones in this sample may be carry-over from other donors' samples.

CDR3 loop: CASTGLNTEAFF. The chain combines TRBV18 with TRBJ1-1; there is no DNA to check the TCRdb D call of TRBD1. The CDR3 has 12 residues. CDR1 and CDR2 from the germline V gene are KGHSH and LQKENI.

This sequence joins TRBV19 and TRBJ2-2; TCRdb designates TRBD2, a call that cannot be tested without DNA. The CDR3 covers 15 residues. CDR1 is LNHDA, CDR2 SQIVND, per germline (reference sequence). The CDR3 is CASSPRLAGTGELFF.

CDR3: CSGTGTRGTEAFF. The genes are TRBV29-1 and TRBJ1-1; no DNA is available, so the TRBD1 call from TCRdb remains unchecked. Germline-derived CDR1 and CDR2 are SQVTM and ANQGSEA. The CDR3 extends over 13 amino acids.

This chain links TRBV28 with TRBJ2-4; TCRdb designates TRBD2, a call that cannot be tested without DNA. The germline V gene has CDR1 MDHEN and CDR2 SYDVKM. This CDR3 has 16 amino acids. The CDR3 loop reads CASSGSSELAKNIQYF.

The gene calls are TRBV6-5 and TRBJ2-1; TCRdb returns TRBD1, unconfirmable since there is no DNA. Germline loops: CDR1 MNHEY, CDR2 SVGAGI. CDR3 length: 18 amino acids. The CDR3 sequence is CASSHLNAGLGFYNEQFF.

The chain combines TRBV20-1 with TRBJ1-1. The CDR3 has 14 amino acids. Germline CDR1 DFQATT, CDR2 SNEGSKA (reference sequence). The CDR3 region is CSARIMFLNTEAFF.

CDR3 amino acids: CASSFIPGTASSYEQYF. V and J are TRBV7-9 and TRBJ2-7; TCRdb selects TRBD2, and the lack of DNA leaves this call unchecked. Germline CDR1 reads SEHNR; CDR2 reads FQNEAQ (reference sequence). There are 17 residues in the CDR3.